The present T cell receptor beta chain was sequenced within a study of blood T cell repertoires in COVID-19. Study-wide context: COVID-19 samples from acute and convalescent phases originated in the United States, Italy and Spain. The cDNA or gDNA used as material had been derived from T cells, B-cell-depleted T cells, or PBMCs.

This clone has only one observation. This CDR3 contains 14 residues. V was trimmed by 3 bases and J by 5 bases, leaving 13 bases between them. CDR1 and CDR2 (germline): PRHDT, FYEKMQ (reference sequence). Under the authors' procedure: Nucleated cell number was recorded as an estimate derived from reference gene primer amplification. Data came from immunoSEQ multiplex PCR; TCRdb stores just in-frame clones and leaves some out. The V and J calls and clone size are taken from that table; D and trimming were inferred from the DNA. The data contain tens of thousands of clones, roughly nine tenths of them singletons.

This clonotype was obtained from a man older than 75 in a cohort sampled during active COVID-19. The material sequenced was peripheral blood. This sequence joins TRBV13 and TRBJ1-1, with a possible D match to TRBD1 (5 bases). This CDR3 is CASSFRQGLTEAFF. In nucleotides, the CDR3 is TGTGCCAGCAGCTTCCGGCAGGGTCTGACTGAAGCTTTCTTT.